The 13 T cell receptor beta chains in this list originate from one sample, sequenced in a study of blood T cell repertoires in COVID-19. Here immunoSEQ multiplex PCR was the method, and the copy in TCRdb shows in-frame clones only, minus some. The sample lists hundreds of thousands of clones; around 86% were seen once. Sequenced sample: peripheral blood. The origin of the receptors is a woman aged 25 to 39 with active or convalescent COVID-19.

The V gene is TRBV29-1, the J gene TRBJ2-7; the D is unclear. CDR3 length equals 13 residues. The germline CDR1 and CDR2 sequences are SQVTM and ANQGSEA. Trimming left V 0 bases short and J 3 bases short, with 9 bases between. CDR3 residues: CSVEETSGYEQYF. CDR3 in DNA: TGCAGCGTTGAAGAAACGTCAGGCTACGAGCAGTACTTC.

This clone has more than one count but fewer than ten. The CDR3 nucleotides are TGTGCCACCTCGGGACTAGCGGGAGGGGGATACGAGCAGTACTTC. Encoded protein: CATSGLAGGGYEQYF. The V and J genes are TRBV6-5 and TRBJ2-7; 16 nucleotides align to TRBD2. Germline V lookup: CDR1 MNHEY, CDR2 SVGAGI. V shed 10 bases and J 4 bases; nucleotides not matched to a gene: 7. The CDR3 is made up of 15 amino acids.

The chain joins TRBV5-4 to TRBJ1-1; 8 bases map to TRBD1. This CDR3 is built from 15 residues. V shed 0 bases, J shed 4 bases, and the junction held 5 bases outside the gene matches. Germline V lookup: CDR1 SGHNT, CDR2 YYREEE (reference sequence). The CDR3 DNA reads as TGTGCCAGCAGCTTGGATGGACAGGGCGTCACTGAAGCTTTCTTT. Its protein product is CASSLDGQGVTEAFF.

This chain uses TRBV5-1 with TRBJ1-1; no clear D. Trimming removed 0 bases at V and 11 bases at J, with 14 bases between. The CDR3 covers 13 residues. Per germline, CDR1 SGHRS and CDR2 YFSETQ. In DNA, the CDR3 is TGCGCCAGCAGCTTGGCTTCGGGGAATCAGGCTTTCTTT. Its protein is CASSLASGNQAFF.

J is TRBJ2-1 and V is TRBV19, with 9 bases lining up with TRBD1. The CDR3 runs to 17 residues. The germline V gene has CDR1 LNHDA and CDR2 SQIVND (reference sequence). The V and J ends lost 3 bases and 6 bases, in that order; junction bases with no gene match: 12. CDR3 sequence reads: CASSILTGTGFSNEQFF. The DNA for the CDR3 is TGTGCCAGTAGTATCCTCACCGGGACAGGGTTCTCCAATGAGCAGTTCTTC.

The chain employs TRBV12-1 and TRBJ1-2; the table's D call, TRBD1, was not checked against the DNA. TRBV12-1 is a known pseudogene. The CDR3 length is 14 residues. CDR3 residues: CASSSQGANYGYTF. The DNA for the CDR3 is TGTGCCAGCAGCTCACAGGGGGCGAACTATGGCTACACCTTC.

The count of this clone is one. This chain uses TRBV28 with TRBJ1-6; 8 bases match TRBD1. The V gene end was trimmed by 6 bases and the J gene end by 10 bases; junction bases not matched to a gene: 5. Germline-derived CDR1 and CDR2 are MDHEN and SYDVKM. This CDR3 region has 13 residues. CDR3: CASSWTGNSPLHF. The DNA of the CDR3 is TGTGCCAGCAGCTGGACAGGGAACTCACCCCTCCACTTT.

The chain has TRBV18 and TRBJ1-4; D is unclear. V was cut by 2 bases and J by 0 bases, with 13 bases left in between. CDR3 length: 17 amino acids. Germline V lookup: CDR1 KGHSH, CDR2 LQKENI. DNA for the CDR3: TGTGCCAGCTCACCATCGGGGAAAGGGCCAACTAATGAAAAACTGTTTTTT. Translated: CASSPSGKGPTNEKLFF.

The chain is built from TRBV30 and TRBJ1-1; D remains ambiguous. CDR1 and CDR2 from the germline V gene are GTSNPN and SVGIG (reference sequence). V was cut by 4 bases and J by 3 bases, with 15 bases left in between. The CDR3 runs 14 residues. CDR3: CAWTTGVGYTEAFF. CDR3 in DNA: TGTGCCTGGACTACGGGAGTAGGGTACACTGAAGCTTTCTTT.

CDR3 DNA: TGCGCCAGCAGCTTGGGACAGGACTATGGCTACACCTTC. Its protein product is CASSLGQDYGYTF. This chain uses TRBV5-1 with TRBJ1-2, with a tentative D call TRBD1 (6 bases). Per the germline V gene, CDR1 is SGHRS and CDR2 is YFSETQ. V gave up 0 bases and J gave up 3 bases, with 6 bases separating them. This CDR3 has 13 amino acids. The whole variable domain, remainder taken from reference TRBV5-1 and TRBJ1-2, is KAGVTQTPRYLIKTRGQQVTLSCSPISGHRSVSWYQQTPGQGLQFLFEYFSETQRNKGNFPGRFSGRQFSNSRSEMNVSTLELGDSALYLCASSLGQDYGYTFGSGTRLTVV.

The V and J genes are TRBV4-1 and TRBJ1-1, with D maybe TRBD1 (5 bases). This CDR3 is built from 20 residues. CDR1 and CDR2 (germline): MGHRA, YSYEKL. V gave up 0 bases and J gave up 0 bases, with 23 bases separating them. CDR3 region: CASSQDFTGGALNMNTEAFF. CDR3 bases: TGCGCCAGCAGCCAAGATTTTACGGGAGGGGCCTTGAACATGAACACTGAAGCTTTCTTT.

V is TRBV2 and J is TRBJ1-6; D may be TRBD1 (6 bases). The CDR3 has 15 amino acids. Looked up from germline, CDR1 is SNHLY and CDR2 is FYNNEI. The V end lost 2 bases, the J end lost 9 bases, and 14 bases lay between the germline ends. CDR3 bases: TGTGCCAGCAGTGAATCACAGGGAAGTGGTTCACCCCTCCACTTT. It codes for CASSESQGSGSPLHF.

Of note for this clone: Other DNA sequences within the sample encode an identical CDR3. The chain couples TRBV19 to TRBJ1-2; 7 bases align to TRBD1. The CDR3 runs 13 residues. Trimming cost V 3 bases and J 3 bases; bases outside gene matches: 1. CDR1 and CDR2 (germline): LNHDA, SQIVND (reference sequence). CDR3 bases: TGTGCCAGTAGTATTGACAGGGACTATGGCTACACCTTC. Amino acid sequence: CASSIDRDYGYTF.